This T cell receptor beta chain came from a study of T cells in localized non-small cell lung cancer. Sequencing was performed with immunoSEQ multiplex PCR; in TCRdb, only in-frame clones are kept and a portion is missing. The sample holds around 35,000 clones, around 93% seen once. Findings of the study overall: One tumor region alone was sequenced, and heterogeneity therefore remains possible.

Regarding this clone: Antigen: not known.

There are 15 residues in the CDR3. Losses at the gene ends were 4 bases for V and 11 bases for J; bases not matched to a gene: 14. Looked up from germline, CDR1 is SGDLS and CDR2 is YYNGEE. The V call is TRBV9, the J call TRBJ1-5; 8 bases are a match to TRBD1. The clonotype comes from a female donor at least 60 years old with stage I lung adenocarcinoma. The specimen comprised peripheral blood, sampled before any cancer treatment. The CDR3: CASSPTGAPGVAQHF. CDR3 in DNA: TGTGCCAGCAGCCCGACAGGGGCCCCCGGAGTCGCCCAGCATTTT.